The source of this TCR beta chain is a study of monozygotic twins with inflammatory bowel disease (dated by TCRdb to between 2018 and 2020). Concerning the study at large: A total of roughly 28 monozygotic twin pairs were included in the full study, comprising nine German pairs (four IBD-concordant, five IBD-discordant) and 19 IBD-discordant Danish pairs. Within discordant pairs, disease-associated traits were sought mainly by comparing IBD patients with their genetically identical healthy co-twins. Each individual had, on average, about 151 000 unique TCRalpha sequences and 181 000 unique TCRbeta sequences available for analysis. Results and caveats for the whole study, not just this receptor: Fewer clonotypes were shared with other individuals by IBD patients than by healthy twins, most markedly in patients showing signs of disease activity. The analysis was unable to tell different T cell subtypes apart. Because patients were on differing immunosuppressive treatments, the repertoires may have picked up extra background noise and inter-individual variability. No difference in repertoire similarity was observed between concordant and discordant twins, possibly owing to limited statistical power. The results gave no support for a single strong signal or clonotype linked to IBD. Measured by the inverse Simpson index, TCRbeta repertoire diversity was lower in IBD patients than in their healthy co-twins.

With respect to this clonotype: Which antigen it targets is not known.

Library construction relied on 5' RACE. Each TCR library was prepared from about 3.5 ug of total RNA. For each sample, cDNA synthesis was carried out in eight separate reactions using SMARTScribe reverse transcriptase. During cDNA synthesis, template switching introduced unique molecular identifiers that contained a 6-nucleotide sample barcode. TCRalpha and TCRbeta cDNA was amplified by two nested PCRs of approximately 17 and 9 cycles, with bead purification after each PCR. Before amplification, cDNA was treated with uracil DNA-glycosylase and purified using the QIAquick PCR purification kit. In the second PCR, Illumina TruSeq-compatible adapters and sample-specific barcodes were added. TapeStation and Qubit were used to check library quality and concentration, and 4.5 to 6.5 ng of each library was pooled. Sequencing of pooled libraries was carried out on an Illumina HiSeq2500 single-index Rapid Run using 2 x 100 bp reads and custom sequencing primers. The source study handled its data this way. MiGEC version 1.2.6 was used for UMI-based consensus assembly to correct PCR and sequencing errors. MiXCR version 2.1.1 was used to carry out V(D)J alignment, clonotype assembly and CDR3 extraction. To normalise gene usage, clonotype sharing and MAIT/NKT TCR abundance, the analysis used the top 1000, 10 000 and 20 000 clonotypes per sample. After downsampling to 27 000 UMIs, diversity was calculated as the inverse Simpson index using the vegan R package. Paired Mann-Whitney U tests on discordant twin pairs were used, with Benjamini-Hochberg multiple-testing correction. TCRdb reprocessed the sequencing reads and holds a single record per CDR3 protein sequence, with no DNA. These V and J calls are TCRdb output, not the study's own analysis. The sample's clone listing holds just over 300,000 distinct CDR3 sequences. Of the sample, over 5.5% falls within the top ten clones.

The cysteine opens and the phenylalanine closes a CDR3 of 14 amino acids. The protein alone is recorded here. The germline V gene (reference sequence) gives CDR1 as LGHDT and CDR2 as YNNKEL. A roughly 2.5 ml peripheral blood sample was drawn into PAXgene tubes per donor and stored at -80°C. Total RNA was isolated from whole blood with the PAXgene blood miRNA kit on an automated QIAcube, without T cell sorting. Peripheral blood from monozygotic twin pairs who were concordant or discordant for inflammatory bowel disease underwent deep TCRalpha and TCRbeta repertoire profiling using unique molecular barcoding. Smoking habits were recorded for all twin pairs, with individuals classified as current, former or never smokers.

The rearrangement joined TRBV3-1 to TRBJ1-1. The sequence derives from a human donor with ulcerative colitis or Crohn's disease, or a healthy co-twin of an affected twin (not recorded which). Sample: blood. The CDR3 protein sequence reads: CASSQPFMVAEAFF.